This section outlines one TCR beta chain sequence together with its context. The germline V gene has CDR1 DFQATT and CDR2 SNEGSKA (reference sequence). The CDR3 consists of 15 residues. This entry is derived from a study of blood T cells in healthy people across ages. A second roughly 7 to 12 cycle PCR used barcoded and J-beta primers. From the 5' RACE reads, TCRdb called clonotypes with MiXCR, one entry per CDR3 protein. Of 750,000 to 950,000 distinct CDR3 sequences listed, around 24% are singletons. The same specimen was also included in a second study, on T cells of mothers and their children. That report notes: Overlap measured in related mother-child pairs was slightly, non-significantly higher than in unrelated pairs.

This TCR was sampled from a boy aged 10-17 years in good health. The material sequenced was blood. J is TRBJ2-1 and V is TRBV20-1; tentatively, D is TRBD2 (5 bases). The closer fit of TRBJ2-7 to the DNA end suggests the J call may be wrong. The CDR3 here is CSARDVRATLYEQYF. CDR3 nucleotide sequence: TGCAGTGCTAGAGATGTGAGGGCCACCCTCTACGAGCAGTACTTC.